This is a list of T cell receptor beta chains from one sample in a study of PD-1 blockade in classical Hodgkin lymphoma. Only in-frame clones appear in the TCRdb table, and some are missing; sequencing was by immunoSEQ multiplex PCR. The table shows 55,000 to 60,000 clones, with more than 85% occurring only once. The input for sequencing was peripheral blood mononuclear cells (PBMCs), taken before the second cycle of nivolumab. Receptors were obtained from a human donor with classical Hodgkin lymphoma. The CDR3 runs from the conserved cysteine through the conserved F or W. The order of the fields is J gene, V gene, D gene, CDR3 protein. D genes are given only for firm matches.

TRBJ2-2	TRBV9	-	CASSARVSNTGELFF
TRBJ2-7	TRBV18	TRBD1	CASSPGVPGQGSYEQYF
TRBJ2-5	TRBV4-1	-	CASSQVRGIEETQYF
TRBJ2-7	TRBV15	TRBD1	CATSRDKGADEQYF
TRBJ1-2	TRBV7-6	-	CASSLGGTPAPYGYTF
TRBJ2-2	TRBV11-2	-	CASSFSVVGGLGYTGELFF
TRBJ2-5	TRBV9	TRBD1	CASSATHRGEQETQYF
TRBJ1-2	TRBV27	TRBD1	CASSSPIQGPNYGYTF
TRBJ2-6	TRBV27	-	CASTPGTGANVLTF
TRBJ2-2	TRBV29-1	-	CSVRDGNTGELFF
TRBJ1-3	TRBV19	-	CAGFGNTIYF
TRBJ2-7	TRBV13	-	CASSLLRGGGSYEQYF
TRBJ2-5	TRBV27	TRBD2	CASSTGLAGETQYF
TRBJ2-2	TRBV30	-	CASGVAGELFF
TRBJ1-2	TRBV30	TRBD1	CAWSQWTGGYGYTF
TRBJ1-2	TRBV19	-	CASSTIGGTWYTF
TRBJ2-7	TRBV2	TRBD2	CASSVLIAGDYEQYF
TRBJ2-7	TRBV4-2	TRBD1	CASSQVWGDRAQYEQYF
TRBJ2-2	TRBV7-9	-	CASSWPGEAATYYTGELFF
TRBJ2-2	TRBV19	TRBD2	CASLDGLSGLAGPEATGELFF
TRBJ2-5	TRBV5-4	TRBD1	CASSPPGQEETQYF
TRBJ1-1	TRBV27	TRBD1	CASSFHFPTGGGTEAFF
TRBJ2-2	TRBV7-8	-	CASSLGPGELFF
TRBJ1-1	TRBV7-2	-	CASSLRTTEAFF
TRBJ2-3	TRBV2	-	CASSEVAGGTDTQYF
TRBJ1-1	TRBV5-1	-	CASSLGGDLGIEAFF
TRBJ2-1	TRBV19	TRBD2	CASSISSGGRYEQFF
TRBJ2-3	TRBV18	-	CASSPSLDTQYF
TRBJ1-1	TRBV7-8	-	CASSLGGRGEAFF
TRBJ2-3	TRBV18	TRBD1	CASSGDRGGTDTQYF
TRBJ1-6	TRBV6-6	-	CASRADDRVNSPLHF
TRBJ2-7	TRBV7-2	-	CASSLEARYYEQYF
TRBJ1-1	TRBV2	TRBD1	CASSDETGMNTEAFF
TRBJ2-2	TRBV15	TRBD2	CATSRERTGTSLAGASGELFF
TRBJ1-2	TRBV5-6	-	CASGAPPADGYTF
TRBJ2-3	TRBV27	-	CASSLFFANTDTQYF
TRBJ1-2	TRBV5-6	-	CASSLMDLRANYGYTF
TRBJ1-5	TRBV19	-	CASSISRSINQPQHF
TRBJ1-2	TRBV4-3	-	CASSQHDEEQNLYGYTF
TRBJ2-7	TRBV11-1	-	CASSYVPRQASYEQYF
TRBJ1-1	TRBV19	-	CASSFQGNTEAFF
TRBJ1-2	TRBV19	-	CASSPGTSLNYGYTF
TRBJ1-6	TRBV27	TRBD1	CASRPTGGYNSPLHF
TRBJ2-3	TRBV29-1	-	CSLTRTDTQYF
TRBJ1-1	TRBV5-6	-	CASIGDRGSEAFF
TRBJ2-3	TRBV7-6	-	CASSLGDSTDTQYF
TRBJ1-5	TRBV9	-	CASSVAGDNHQPQHF
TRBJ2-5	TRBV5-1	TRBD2	CASSLQGTSFYF
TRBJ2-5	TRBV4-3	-	CASSQVWEEQETQYF
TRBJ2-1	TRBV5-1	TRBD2	CASSISSGGSNEQFF
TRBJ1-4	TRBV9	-	CASSPTLPATNEKLFF
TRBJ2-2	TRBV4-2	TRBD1	CASSQGQSNTGELFF
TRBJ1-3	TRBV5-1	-	CASSAASSGNTIYF